This T cell receptor (beta chain) derives from a study of post-analysis software for immune sequencing data. Looking at the study overall: Patients had relapsing-remitting, secondary progressive or progressive-relapsing multiple sclerosis; some lacked subtype. Findings and limits, study-wide: Controls had significantly higher normalized Chao1 diversity than multiple sclerosis patients.

Carried by the TCR beta cDNA libraries were unique molecular identifiers. Between roughly 0.9 and 11 million T cells gave rise to a few hundred thousand cDNA molecules. From the PCR reads, TCRdb called clonotypes with MiXCR, one entry per CDR3 protein. The top ten clones hold 4.9% of a sample with 750,000 to 900,000 distinct CDR3 sequences, just over 45% of them seen once. On this clonotype: What it binds is not known.

The clonotype was recovered from a girl aged 10-17 years with multiple sclerosis. The sequencing input was blood.

CDR3 in amino acids: CASSSRTGAGVYNEQFF. As DNA, the CDR3 is TGTGCCAGCAGTTCTCGAACCGGGGCGGGAGTGTATAATGAGCAGTTCTTC. The chain has TRBV28 and TRBJ2-1; TRBD2 matches at 7 bases. Looked up from germline, CDR1 is MDHEN and CDR2 is SYDVKM. This CDR3 is 17 amino acids long. With 4 bases clipped from V and 7 bases from J, the junction kept 16 bases outside the gene matches.